This T cell receptor (beta chain) was sequenced during a study of cytomegalovirus exposure and HLA in healthy donors. Study-wide points: A later analysis linked a missense DCLRE1C variant to TCR beta V- and J-gene trimming. Roughly uniform sequencing depth across donors was assumed, possibly incorrectly.

This CDR3 contains 21 residues. Trimming pared 1 base from V and 0 bases from J, leaving 22 bases between. CDR1 and CDR2 from the germline V gene are MDHEN and SYDVKM. The study ran its PCR with 60 Vbeta and 13 Jbeta primers. Using immunoSEQ multiplex PCR, the repertoire was profiled, and TCRdb retains in-frame clones only, with some absent. The profile shows about 160,000 clones, about 81% of them singletons. Regarding this clone: The antigen remains unidentified.

The specimen sequenced was PBMCs. The rearrangement links TRBV28 to TRBJ2-6; perhaps TRBD1 as D (6 bases). The TCR was taken from a girl aged 5-17 years in good health and CMV-seropositive. The CDR3 loop reads CASSLLVAQGLSDSGANVLTF. The CDR3, as DNA: TGTGCCAGCAGTTTATTGGTTGCGCAGGGGCTGAGTGACTCTGGGGCCAACGTCCTGACTTTC.